This is a list of T cell receptor beta chains from one sample in a study of blood T cell repertoires in COVID-19. Method: immunoSEQ multiplex PCR; TCRdb's copy keeps in-frame clones and lacks some. Of 230,000 or so clones in the sample, 83% are singletons; the top ten hold around 8.1%. Sequencing was carried out using peripheral blood. The source of these receptors is a man aged 35 to 55 with active or convalescent COVID-19. The CDR3 runs from the conserved cysteine through the conserved F or W. D genes are given only for firm matches. The size entry is marked missing in some rows and otherwise reads once, few, many or a size class.

v_call	d_call	j_call	clone_size	cdr3_aa	cdr3_nt
TRBV6-7	TRBD1	TRBJ1-1	-	CASSGTLTGADDTEAFF	TGTGCCAGCAGTGGCACTCTGACAGGGGCGGACGACACTGAAGCTTTCTTT
TRBV27	-	TRBJ1-5	-	CASSFAQGNQPQHF	TGTGCCAGCAGTTTCGCACAGGGTAATCAGCCCCAGCATTTT
TRBV19	TRBD2	TRBJ2-3	-	CASRRWAGGDTQYF	TGTGCCAGTAGAAGGTGGGCGGGAGGAGATACGCAGTATTTT
TRBV10-1	TRBD1	TRBJ2-7	-	CAGQGTGVSYEQYF	TGCGCCGGGCAGGGGACAGGGGTATCCTACGAGCAGTACTTC
TRBV11-2	TRBD1	TRBJ2-5	-	CASSLAPQGEETQYF	TGTGCCAGCAGCTTAGCCCCACAGGGGGAAGAGACCCAGTACTTC
TRBV29-1	-	TRBJ1-4	-	CSVVGGFNEKLFF	TGCAGCGTTGTGGGGGGGTTTAATGAAAAACTGTTTTTT
TRBV19	TRBD1	TRBJ1-2	once	CASSMAGQGAYYGYTF	TGTGCCAGTAGTATGGCTGGCCAGGGGGCTTACTATGGCTACACCTTC
TRBV30	TRBD2	TRBJ2-1	-	CAWSLAGDIDEQFF	TGTGCCTGGAGTTTGGCGGGGGATATCGATGAGCAGTTCTTC
TRBV4-2	TRBD1	TRBJ1-5	-	CASSQEPDRNNQPQHF	TGTGCCAGCAGCCAAGAGCCGGACAGGAACAATCAGCCCCAGCATTTT
TRBV6-5	TRBD1	TRBJ1-2	once	CASRDRVLNGYTF	TGTGCCAGCAGGGACAGGGTGCTTAATGGCTACACCTTC
TRBV4-1	TRBD2	TRBJ2-1	-	CASSQPGTSGRIEQFF	TGCGCCAGCAGCCAACCTGGGACTAGCGGGAGGATCGAGCAGTTCTTC
TRBV24-1	-	TRBJ1-6	-	CATSDGALGSHSPLHF	TGTGCCACCAGTGATGGGGCCCTGGGCAGCCATTCACCCCTCCACTTT
TRBV19	TRBD1	TRBJ1-2	few	CASSESSRGANTF	TGTGCCAGTAGTGAATCCTCCAGGGGGGCGAACACCTTC
TRBV7-2	TRBD1	TRBJ1-2	-	CASTPTGVNYGYTF	TGTGCCAGCACCCCGACAGGGGTTAACTATGGCTACACCTTC
TRBV5-1	TRBD1	TRBJ2-2	-	CASSLGDRGTGELFF	TGCGCCAGCAGCTTGGGGGACAGGGGGACCGGGGAGCTGTTTTTT
TRBV6-1	TRBD1	TRBJ1-5	-	CASSASDRGKNQPQHF	TGTGCCAGCAGTGCTTCGGACAGGGGAAAAAACCAGCCCCAGCATTTT
TRBV14	-	TRBJ1-1	once	CASSPRQPAPAFF	TGTGCCAGCAGCCCCCGACAGCCAGCTCCAGCTTTCTTT
TRBV11-1	-	TRBJ2-3	-	CASSLGGLRTDTQYF	TGTGCCAGCAGCCTGGGGGGGCTGAGGACAGATACGCAGTATTTT
TRBV18	-	TRBJ2-7	-	CASSPRSRSFYEQYF	TGTGCCAGCTCACCACGGTCTAGGTCCTTTTACGAGCAGTACTTC
TRBV10-3	TRBD1	TRBJ1-1	-	CAARSGTGENTEAFF	TGTGCCGCCCGATCCGGGACAGGGGAGAACACTGAAGCTTTCTTT
TRBV18	-	TRBJ2-2	-	CASSPPWVRQNTGELFF	TGTGCCAGCTCACCACCGTGGGTGAGACAAAACACCGGGGAGCTGTTTTTT
TRBV9	-	TRBJ1-6	once	CASSLTGSPLHF	TGTGCCAGCAGCCTTACAGGGTCACCCCTCCACTTT
TRBV5-4	TRBD2	TRBJ2-5	once	CASSLGRTSGKETQYF	TGTGCCAGCAGCTTGGGAAGGACTAGCGGGAAGGAGACCCAGTACTTC
TRBV5-1	TRBD2	TRBJ2-1	once	CASSLGLAGNEQFF	TGCGCCAGCAGCTTGGGACTAGCAGGCAATGAGCAGTTCTTC
TRBV30	-	TRBJ1-6	-	CAWSGGGAGNSPLHF	TGTGCCTGGAGTGGGGGCGGGGCAGGTAATTCACCCCTCCACTTT
TRBV18	-	TRBJ2-2	-	CASSPLQGTGELFF	TGTGCCAGCTCACCACTCCAGGGCACCGGGGAGCTGTTTTTT
TRBV18	TRBD1	TRBJ2-7	once	CASSFGTGYEQYF	TGTGCCAGCTCATTCGGGACAGGCTACGAGCAGTACTTC
TRBV6-2/TRBV6-3	-	TRBJ1-1	-	CASSPQKLNTEAFF	TGTGCCAGCAGTCCCCAAAAGCTGAACACTGAAGCTTTCTTT
TRBV11-2	TRBD2	TRBJ2-7	-	CASSLASGGFDEQYF	TGTGCCAGCAGCTTAGCTAGCGGCGGTTTCGACGAGCAGTACTTC
TRBV5-5	-	TRBJ1-1	-	CASSSTLGGAFF	TGTGCCAGCAGCTCCACGTTAGGAGGCGCTTTCTTT
TRBV7-2	-	TRBJ1-3	-	CASNPQGGTGNTIYF	TGTGCCAGCAACCCCCAGGGAGGGACCGGAAACACCATATATTTT
TRBV30	-	TRBJ1-5	-	CAWSVRVGRNQPQHF	TGTGCCTGGAGTGTACGGGTGGGTAGAAATCAGCCCCAGCATTTT
TRBV7-2	TRBD2	TRBJ2-1	-	CASSFPGTSGYNEQFF	TGTGCCAGCAGCTTCCCCGGGACTAGCGGTTACAATGAGCAGTTCTTC
TRBV18	TRBD1	TRBJ1-2	-	CASSPTHPGTAYGYTF	TGTGCCAGCTCTCCAACGCATCCCGGGACAGCTTATGGCTACACCTTC
TRBV2	-	TRBJ1-3	-	CASSPGLFSGNTIYF	TGTGCCAGCTCCCCTGGACTGTTCTCTGGAAACACCATATATTTT
TRBV27	-	TRBJ2-7	-	CASSLGAPSSYEQYF	TGTGCCAGCAGTTTAGGGGCTCCCAGCTCCTACGAGCAGTACTTC
TRBV9	-	TRBJ2-3	-	CASSVLGGTDTQYF	TGTGCCAGCAGCGTTCTCGGAGGCACAGATACGCAGTATTTT
TRBV19	TRBD1	TRBJ1-4	-	CASSRTGGANEKLFF	TGTGCCAGTAGTCGGACAGGGGGAGCTAATGAAAAACTGTTTTTT
TRBV6-6	TRBD1	TRBJ2-7	-	CASSYSGQGYEQYF	TGTGCCAGCAGTTACTCGGGACAGGGGTACGAGCAGTACTTC
TRBV25-1	TRBD1	TRBJ1-2	-	CASSGTGQDGYGYTF	TGTGCCAGCAGTGGGACAGGCCAAGACGGCTATGGCTACACCTTC
TRBV5-5	TRBD2	TRBJ2-5	-	CASSLVQAGGPGETQYF	TGTGCCAGCAGCTTGGTTCAAGCGGGGGGGCCGGGAGAGACCCAGTACTTC
TRBV21-1	-	TRBJ2-7	-	CASSKVVREAHEQYF	TGTGCCAGCAGCAAAGTGGTGAGGGAAGCCCACGAGCAGTACTTC
TRBV5-1	TRBD2	TRBJ2-7	-	CASSLANSGEGQYF	TGCGCCAGCAGCTTGGCCAATAGCGGGGAAGGGCAGTACTTC
TRBV19	TRBD2	TRBJ2-3	-	CASLPRGGTDTQYF	TGTGCCAGCCTACCACGGGGGGGCACAGATACGCAGTATTTT
TRBV4-2	-	TRBJ2-5	once	CASSQSPREWKTQYF	TGTGCCAGCAGCCAAAGCCCAAGGGAGTGGAAGACCCAGTACTTC
TRBV18	-	TRBJ1-1	-	CASSPGGKTEAFF	TGTGCCAGCTCACCGGGGGGGAAGACTGAAGCTTTCTTT
TRBV30	-	TRBJ2-2	-	CAWSPRNTGELFF	TGTGCCTGGAGTCCCAGGAACACCGGGGAGCTGTTTTTT
TRBV6-2/TRBV6-3	TRBD2	TRBJ2-3	-	CASSYGGSLTDTQYF	TGTGCCAGCAGTTACGGCGGGAGCCTCACAGATACGCAGTATTTT
TRBV29-1	-	TRBJ2-7	-	CSVQRGASSYEQYF	TGCAGCGTTCAACGCGGGGCCTCCTCCTACGAGCAGTACTTC
TRBV6-1	TRBD1	TRBJ1-1	-	CASSDKQGANTEAFF	TGTGCCAGCAGTGACAAACAGGGGGCTAACACTGAAGCTTTCTTT
TRBV25-1	TRBD1	TRBJ1-1	-	CASGGTGGHYEAFF	TGTGCCAGCGGGGGGACAGGGGGCCATTATGAAGCTTTCTTT
TRBV19	-	TRBJ1-2	-	CASSIDQGSSYGYTF	TGTGCCAGTAGTATAGACCAGGGGTCTTCGTATGGCTACACCTTC
TRBV7-3	-	TRBJ2-1	few	CASSFGLSYNEQFF	TGTGCCAGCAGCTTTGGACTCTCCTACAATGAGCAGTTCTTC
TRBV3-1/TRBV3-2	-	TRBJ1-1	-	CASSVSTEAFF	TGTGCCAGCAGTGTGAGCACTGAAGCTTTCTTT
TRBV7-6	-	TRBJ2-2	-	CASTVPPGQSGTGELFF	TGTGCCAGCACCGTCCCTCCGGGACAATCTGGGACCGGGGAGCTGTTTTTT
TRBV5-4	TRBD1	TRBJ1-2	-	CASSANQGADYGYTF	TGTGCCAGCAGCGCAAACCAGGGGGCGGACTATGGCTACACCTTC
TRBV24-1	TRBD1	TRBJ2-5	-	CATSGWGTGGQETQYF	TGTGCCACCAGTGGGTGGGGGACAGGGGGACAAGAGACCCAGTACTTC